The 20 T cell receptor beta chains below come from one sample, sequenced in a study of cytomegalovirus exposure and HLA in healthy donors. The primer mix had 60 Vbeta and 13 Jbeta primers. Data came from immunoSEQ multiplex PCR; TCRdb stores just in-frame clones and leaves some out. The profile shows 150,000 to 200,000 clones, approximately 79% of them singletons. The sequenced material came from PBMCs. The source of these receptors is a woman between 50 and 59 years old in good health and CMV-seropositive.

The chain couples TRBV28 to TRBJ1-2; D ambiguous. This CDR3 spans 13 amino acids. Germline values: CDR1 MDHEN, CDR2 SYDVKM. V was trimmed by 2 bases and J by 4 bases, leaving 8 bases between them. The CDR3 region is CASSLEVPYGYTF. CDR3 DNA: TGTGCCAGCAGTTTAGAGGTTCCCTATGGCTACACCTTC.

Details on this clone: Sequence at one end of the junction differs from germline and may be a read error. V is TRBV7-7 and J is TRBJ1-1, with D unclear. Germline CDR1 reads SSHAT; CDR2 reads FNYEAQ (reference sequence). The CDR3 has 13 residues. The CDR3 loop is CASSPLAGGEAFF. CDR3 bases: TGTGCTAGCAGCCCTCTCGCGGGAGGTGAAGCTTTCTTT.

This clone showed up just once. The DNA of the CDR3 is TGTGCCAGCAGGGGGGACAGGGAAGCTTTCTTT. Its translation: CASRGDREAFF. The V and J genes are TRBV6-1 and TRBJ1-1, with 8 bases aligning to TRBD1. V trimming: 6 bases; J trimming: 8 bases; junction bases outside the gene matches: 2. The germline V gene has CDR1 MNHNS and CDR2 SASEGT. This CDR3 has 11 residues.

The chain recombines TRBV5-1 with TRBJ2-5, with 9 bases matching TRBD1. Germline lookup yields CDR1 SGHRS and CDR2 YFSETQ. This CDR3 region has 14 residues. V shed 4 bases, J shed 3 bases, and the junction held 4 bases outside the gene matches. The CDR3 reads CASSRDRVEETQYF. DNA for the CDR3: TGCGCCAGCAGCCGGGACAGGGTCGAAGAGACCCAGTACTTC. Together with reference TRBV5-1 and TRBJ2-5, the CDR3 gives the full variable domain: KAGVTQTPRYLIKTRGQQVTLSCSPISGHRSVSWYQQTPGQGLQFLFEYFSETQRNKGNFPGRFSGRQFSNSRSEMNVSTLELGDSALYLCASSRDRVEETQYFGPGTRLLVL.

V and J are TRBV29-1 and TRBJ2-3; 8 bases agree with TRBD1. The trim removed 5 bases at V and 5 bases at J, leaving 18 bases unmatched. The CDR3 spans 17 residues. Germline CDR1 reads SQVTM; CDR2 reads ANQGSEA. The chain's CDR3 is CSVQDVQGDTRRDTQYF. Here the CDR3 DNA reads TGCAGCGTTCAGGATGTACAGGGGGACACACGCAGAGATACGCAGTATTTT.

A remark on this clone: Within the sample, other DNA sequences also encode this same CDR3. The CDR3 loop reads CASSDRADTQYF. The DNA of the CDR3 is TGTGCCAGCAGTGACAGGGCCGATACGCAGTATTTT. This chain connects TRBV2 to TRBJ2-3, with a tentative D call TRBD1 (5 bases). Germline V gives CDR1 SNHLY, CDR2 FYNNEI. This CDR3 spans 12 amino acids. The V end was cut by 3 bases, the J end by 6 bases, with 7 bases between. Full variable domain (remainder filled in from reference TRBV2 and TRBJ2-3): EPEVTQTPSHQVTQMGQEVILRCVPISNHLYFYWYRQILGQKVEFLVSFYNNEISEKSEIFDDQFSVERPDGSNFTLKIRSTKLEDSAMYFCASSDRADTQYFGPGTRLTVL.

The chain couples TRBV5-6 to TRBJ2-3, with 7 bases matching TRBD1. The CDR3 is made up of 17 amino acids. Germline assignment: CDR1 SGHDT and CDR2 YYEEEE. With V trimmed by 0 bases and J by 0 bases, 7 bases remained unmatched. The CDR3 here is CASSLGGQRGSTDTQYF. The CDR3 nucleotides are TGTGCCAGCAGCTTGGGGGGACAGAGGGGTAGCACAGATACGCAGTATTTT.

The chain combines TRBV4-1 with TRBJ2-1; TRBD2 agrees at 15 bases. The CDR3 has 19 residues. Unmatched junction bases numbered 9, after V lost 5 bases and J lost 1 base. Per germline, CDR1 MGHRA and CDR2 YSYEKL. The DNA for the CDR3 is TGCGCCAGCAGCGTTCGGACTAGCGGGGGGGCCGGGTCCTACAATGAGCAGTTCTTC. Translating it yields CASSVRTSGGAGSYNEQFF.

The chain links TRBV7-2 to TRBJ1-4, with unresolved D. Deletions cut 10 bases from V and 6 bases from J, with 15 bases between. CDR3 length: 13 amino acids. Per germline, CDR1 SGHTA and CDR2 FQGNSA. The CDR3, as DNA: TGTGCCACCATCCGGGTCCCGGATGAAAAACTGTTTTTT. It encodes CATIRVPDEKLFF.

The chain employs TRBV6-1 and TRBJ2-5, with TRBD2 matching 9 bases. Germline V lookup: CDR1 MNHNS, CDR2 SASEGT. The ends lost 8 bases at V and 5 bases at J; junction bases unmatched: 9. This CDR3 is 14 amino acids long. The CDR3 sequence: CASRGAGGGETQYF. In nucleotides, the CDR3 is TGTGCCAGCCGGGGAGCGGGAGGTGGGGAGACCCAGTACTTC.

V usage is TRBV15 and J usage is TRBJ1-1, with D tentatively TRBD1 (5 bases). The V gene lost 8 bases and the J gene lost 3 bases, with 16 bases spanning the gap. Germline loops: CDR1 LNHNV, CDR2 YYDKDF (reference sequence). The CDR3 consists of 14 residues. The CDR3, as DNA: TGTGCCACCGGAACCACTGGGGCGGACACTGAAGCTTTCTTT. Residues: CATGTTGADTEAFF. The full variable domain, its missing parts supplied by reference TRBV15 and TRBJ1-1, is DAMVIQNPRYQVTQFGKPVTLSCSQTLNHNVMYWYQQKSSQAPKLLFHYYDKDFNNEADTPDNFQSRRPNTSFCFLDIRSPGLGDTAMYLCATGTTGADTEAFFGQGTRLTVV.

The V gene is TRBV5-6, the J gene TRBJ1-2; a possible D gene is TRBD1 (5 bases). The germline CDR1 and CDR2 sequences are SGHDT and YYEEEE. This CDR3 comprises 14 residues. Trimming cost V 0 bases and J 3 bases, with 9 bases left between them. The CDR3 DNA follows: TGTGCCAGCAGCTTGGATGGCAGGGACTATGGCTACACCTTC. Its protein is CASSLDGRDYGYTF.

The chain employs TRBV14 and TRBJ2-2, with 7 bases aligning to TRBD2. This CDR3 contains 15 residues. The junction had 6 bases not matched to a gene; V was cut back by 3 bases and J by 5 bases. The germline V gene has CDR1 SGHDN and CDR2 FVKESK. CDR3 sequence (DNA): TGTGCCAGCAGCCAGGCGGGCGGGAGTACCGGGGAGCTGTTTTTT. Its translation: CASSQAGGSTGELFF.

This CDR3 is CASREQGSNYGYTF. CDR3 DNA: TGTGCCAGTAGAGAGCAGGGATCTAACTATGGCTACACCTTC. The chain recombines TRBV19 with TRBJ1-2, with D possibly TRBD1 on 5 matching bases. The CDR3 runs to 14 residues. Per germline, CDR1 LNHDA and CDR2 SQIVND (reference sequence). V was cut by 6 bases and J by 0 bases, with 11 bases left in between.

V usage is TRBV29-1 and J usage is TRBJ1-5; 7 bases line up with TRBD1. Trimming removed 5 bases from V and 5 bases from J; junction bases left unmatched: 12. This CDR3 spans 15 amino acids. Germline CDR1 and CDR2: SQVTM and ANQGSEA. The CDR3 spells CSVTVGGTGDQPQHF. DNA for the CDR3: TGCAGCGTTACAGTCGGGGGAACAGGGGATCAGCCCCAGCATTTT.

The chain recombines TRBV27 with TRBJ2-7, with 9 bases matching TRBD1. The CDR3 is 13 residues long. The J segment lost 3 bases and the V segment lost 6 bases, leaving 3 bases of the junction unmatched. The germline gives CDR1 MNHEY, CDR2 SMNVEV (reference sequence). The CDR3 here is CASSRTGDYEQYF. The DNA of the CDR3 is TGTGCCAGCAGCCGGACAGGGGACTACGAGCAGTACTTC.

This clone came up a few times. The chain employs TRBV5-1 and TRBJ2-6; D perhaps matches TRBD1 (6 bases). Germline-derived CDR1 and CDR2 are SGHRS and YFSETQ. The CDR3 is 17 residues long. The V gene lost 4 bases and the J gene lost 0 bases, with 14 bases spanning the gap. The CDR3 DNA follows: TGCGCCAGCAGCCTCGGTCAGGGGAGCTCTGGGGCCAACGTCCTGACTTTC. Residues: CASSLGQGSSGANVLTF.

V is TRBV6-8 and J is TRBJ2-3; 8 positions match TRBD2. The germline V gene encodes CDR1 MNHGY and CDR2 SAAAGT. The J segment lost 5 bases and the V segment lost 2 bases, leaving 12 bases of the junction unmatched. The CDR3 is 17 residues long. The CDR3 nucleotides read TGTGCCAGCAGTTACGGGGTGTACGGGAGGGATAAAGATACGCAGTATTTT. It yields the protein CASSYGVYGRDKDTQYF.

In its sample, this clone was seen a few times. The CDR3 DNA sequence: TGCGCCAGCAGCTTGGGCGGGGGGAGCACAGATACGCAGTATTTT. Residues: CASSLGGGSTDTQYF. The gene calls are TRBV5-1 and TRBJ2-3; 8 bases map to TRBD2. V shed 0 bases and J 0 bases; nucleotides not matched to a gene: 0. The germline V gene encodes CDR1 SGHRS and CDR2 YFSETQ. The CDR3 totals 15 residues.

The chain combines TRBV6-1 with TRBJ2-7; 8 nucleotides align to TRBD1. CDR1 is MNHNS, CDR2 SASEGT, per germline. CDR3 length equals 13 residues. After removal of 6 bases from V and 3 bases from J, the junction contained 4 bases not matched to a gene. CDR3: CASRSRGLYEQYF. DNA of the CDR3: TGTGCCAGCAGAAGCAGGGGGCTCTACGAGCAGTACTTC.